This record looks at one T cell receptor (beta chain) sequence and its context. Its antigen remains unidentified. CDR1 is WSHSY and CDR2 is SAAADI in the germline V gene. The CDR3 is 17 residues long. The V and J ends lost 5 bases and 0 bases, in that order; junction bases with no gene match: 10. This sample stems from a study of T cell responses to AZD1222 COVID-19 vaccine. Study-level findings and limits: The study found Spike-specific TCR breadth and depth rose after two AZD1222 doses. Donors, mostly white British, included more females; clonal diversity was possibly underestimated.

Assay: immunoSEQ multiplex PCR; the TCRdb copy retains only in-frame clones and omits some. Here the sample spans 110,000 to 150,000 clones, more than 75% being singletons. The TCR sequence derives from an adult who received the AZD1222 COVID-19 vaccine. The rearrangement links TRBV10-2 to TRBJ1-3; 7 bases line up with TRBD1. This specimen was peripheral blood, taken 28 days after the second AZD1222 dose. CDR3 sequence: CASSNLITGASGNTIYF. CDR3 nucleotide sequence: TGCGCCAGCAGTAATTTGATAACAGGGGCCTCTGGAAACACCATATATTTT.